Presented here are 3 T cell receptor beta chains from one specimen sequenced in a study of blood T cell repertoires in COVID-19. Assay: immunoSEQ multiplex PCR; the TCRdb copy retains only in-frame clones and omits some. Here the sample spans a few hundred thousand clones, more than 85% being singletons. Sequencing was done on a sample of PBMCs or T cells enriched from blood (not recorded which). The receptors originated from a woman in her twenties or thirties who had recovered from COVID-19.

J is TRBJ1-6 and V is TRBV20-1; tentatively, D is TRBD1 (5 bases). From germline, CDR1 is DFQATT and CDR2 SNEGSKA (reference sequence). With 3 bases removed from V and 7 bases from J, the gap between germline ends came to 13 bases. CDR3 length equals 14 residues. CDR3 amino acids: CSASYQGANSPLHF. The CDR3 coding sequence is TGCAGTGCTAGTTATCAGGGTGCGAATTCACCCCTCCACTTT.

The table lists this clone with a count of one. This chain connects TRBV28 to TRBJ2-7; TRBD1 might be the D (5 bases). The CDR3 length is 15 residues. Trimming shortened V by 3 bases and J by 2 bases, and 14 bases separated the two germline ends. Germline V gene lookup returns CDR1 MDHEN and CDR2 SYDVKM. For the CDR3, the DNA is TGTGCCAGCAGTTTTTACAGGCCTTACACCTACGAGCAGTACTTC. Translating gives CASSFYRPYTYEQYF.

The chain recombines TRBV5-5 with TRBJ1-1; 7 bases map to TRBD1. Trimming took 9 bases from V and 5 from J; bases not matched to a gene: 10. The CDR3 runs 13 residues. Germline values: CDR1 SGHKS, CDR2 YYEKEE (reference sequence). CDR3 coding DNA: TGTGCCACCGGAGTGACAGGGAATACTGAAGCTTTCTTT. This translates into CATGVTGNTEAFF.